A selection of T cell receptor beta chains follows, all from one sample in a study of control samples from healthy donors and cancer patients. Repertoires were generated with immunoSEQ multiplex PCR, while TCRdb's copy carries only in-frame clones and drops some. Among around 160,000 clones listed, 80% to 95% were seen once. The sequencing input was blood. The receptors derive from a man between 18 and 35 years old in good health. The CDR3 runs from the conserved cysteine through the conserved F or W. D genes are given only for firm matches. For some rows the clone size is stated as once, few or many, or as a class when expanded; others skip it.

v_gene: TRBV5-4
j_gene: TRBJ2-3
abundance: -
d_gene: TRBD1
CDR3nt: TGTGCCAGCCGAAGGACAGGTTCGACAGATACGCAGTATTTT
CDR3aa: CASRRTGSTDTQYF

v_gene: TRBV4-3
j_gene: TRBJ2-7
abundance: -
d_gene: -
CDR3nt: TGCGCCAGCAGCCAAGTAATTCAGGGCACCTACGAGCAGTACTTC
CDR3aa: CASSQVIQGTYEQYF

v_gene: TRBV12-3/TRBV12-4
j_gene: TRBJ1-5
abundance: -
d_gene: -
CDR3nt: TGTGCCAGCAGTAGGTCGGGCAATCAGCCCCAGCATTTT
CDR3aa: CASSRSGNQPQHF

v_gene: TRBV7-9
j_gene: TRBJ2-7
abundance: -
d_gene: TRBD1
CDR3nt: TGTGCCAGCAGCTCGCCGGGACAGCCGTGGAGCGAGCAGTACTTC
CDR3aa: CASSSPGQPWSEQYF

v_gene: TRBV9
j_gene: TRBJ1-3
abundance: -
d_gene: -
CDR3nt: TGTGCCAGCAGCGTAGGAAGATTAAGGGGCCCGGGAAACACCATATATTTT
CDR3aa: CASSVGRLRGPGNTIYF

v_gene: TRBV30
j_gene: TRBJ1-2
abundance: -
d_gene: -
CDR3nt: TGTGCCTGGAGTGAATTCAGCCACTATGGCTACACCTTC
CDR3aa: CAWSEFSHYGYTF

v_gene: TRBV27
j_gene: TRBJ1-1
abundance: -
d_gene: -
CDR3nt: TGTGCCAGCAGTTTATCACAGACCGTAGGTACTGAAGCTTTCTTT
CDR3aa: CASSLSQTVGTEAFF

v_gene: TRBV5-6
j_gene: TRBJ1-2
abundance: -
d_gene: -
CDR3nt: TGTGCCAGCAGCCAAGAGACAGACAATCCTGGCTACACCTTC
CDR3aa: CASSQETDNPGYTF

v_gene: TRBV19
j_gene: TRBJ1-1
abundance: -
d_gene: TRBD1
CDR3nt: TGTGCCAGTTCCACAGGGGCCCTGAACACTGAAGCTTTCTTT
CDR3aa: CASSTGALNTEAFF

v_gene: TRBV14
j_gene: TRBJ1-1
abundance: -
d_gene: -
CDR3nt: TGTGCCAGCAGCCCCGGGGTTGAGAGCACTGAAGCTTTCTTT
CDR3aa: CASSPGVESTEAFF

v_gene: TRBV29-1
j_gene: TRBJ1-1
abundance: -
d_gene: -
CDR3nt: TGCAGCGTTGAAATCGGAGGGAACACTGAAGCTTTCTTT
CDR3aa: CSVEIGGNTEAFF

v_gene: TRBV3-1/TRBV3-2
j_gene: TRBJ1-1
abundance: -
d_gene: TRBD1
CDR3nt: TGTGCCAGCAGCCAAGGGACAGGGAAAACTGAAGCTTTCTTT
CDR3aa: CASSQGTGKTEAFF

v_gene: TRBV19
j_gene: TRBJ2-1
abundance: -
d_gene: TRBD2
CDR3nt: TGTGCCAGTAGTTCCCCCCAGCGGGGGGGCTATGAGCAGTTCTTC
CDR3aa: CASSSPQRGGYEQFF

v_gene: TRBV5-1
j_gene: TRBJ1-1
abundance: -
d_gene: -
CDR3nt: TGCGCCAGCAGCTTGGTTCCCTTCCCGGGGAACACTGAAGCTTTCTTT
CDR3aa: CASSLVPFPGNTEAFF

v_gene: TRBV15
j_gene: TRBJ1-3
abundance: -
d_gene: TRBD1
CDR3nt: TGTGCCACCAGCAGAGAAACGACAGGGCTGGGAAACACCATATATTTT
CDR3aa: CATSRETTGLGNTIYF

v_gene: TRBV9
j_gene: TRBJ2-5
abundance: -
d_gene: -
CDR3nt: TGTGCCAGCAGCGTAATGGGGGGGCATCAAGAGACCCAGTACTTC
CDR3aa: CASSVMGGHQETQYF

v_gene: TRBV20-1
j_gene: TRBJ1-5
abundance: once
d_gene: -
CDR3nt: TGCAGTGCTAGTCCGGGCAGGAGCAATCAGCCCCAGCATTTT
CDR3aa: CSASPGRSNQPQHF

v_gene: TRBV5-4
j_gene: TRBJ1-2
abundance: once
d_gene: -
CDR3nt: TGTGCCAGCAGCTTGAATCTTGGGGGACCTAACTATGGCTACACCTTC
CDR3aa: CASSLNLGGPNYGYTF

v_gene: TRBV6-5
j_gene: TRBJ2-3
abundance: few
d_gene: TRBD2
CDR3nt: TGTGCCAGCAGTTACTCGGTGGCGGGGGGCACAGATACGCAGTATTTT
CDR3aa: CASSYSVAGGTDTQYF

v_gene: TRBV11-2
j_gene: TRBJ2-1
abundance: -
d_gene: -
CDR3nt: TGTGCCAGCAGCCCCGGGGACTGGGGCTATAGGATCGAGTTCTTC
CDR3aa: CASSPGDWGYRIEFF

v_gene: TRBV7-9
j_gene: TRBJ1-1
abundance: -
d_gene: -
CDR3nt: TGTGCCAGCAGCTTAGCGGGGGCCACTGAAGCTTTCTTT
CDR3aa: CASSLAGATEAFF

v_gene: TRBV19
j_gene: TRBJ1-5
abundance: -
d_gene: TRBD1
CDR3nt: TGTGCCAGTAGCCCGACAGGGTATAGCAATCAGCCCCAGCATTTT
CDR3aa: CASSPTGYSNQPQHF

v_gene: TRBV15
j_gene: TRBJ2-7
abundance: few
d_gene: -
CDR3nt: TGTGCCACCAGCAGCAGTTTTACGGCAGGGGTAGTCGAGCAGTACTTC
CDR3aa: CATSSSFTAGVVEQYF

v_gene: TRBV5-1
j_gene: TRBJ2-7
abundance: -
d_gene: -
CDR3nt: TGCGCCAGCAGCTTCTCCCGGGACCTAGTCTACGAGCAGTACTTC
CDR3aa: CASSFSRDLVYEQYF

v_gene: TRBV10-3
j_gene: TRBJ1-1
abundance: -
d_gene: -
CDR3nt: TGTGCCATCAGTGAGTCACTAGGGGGGGCAAACACTGAAGCTTTCTTT
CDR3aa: CAISESLGGANTEAFF

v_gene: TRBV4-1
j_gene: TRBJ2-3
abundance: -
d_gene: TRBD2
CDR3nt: TGCGCCAGCAGCCAGACCACCCCGGGAGGGTGGACCACAGATACGCAGTATTTT
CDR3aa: CASSQTTPGGWTTDTQYF

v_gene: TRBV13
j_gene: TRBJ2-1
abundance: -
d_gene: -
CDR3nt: TGTGCCAGCAGCTTAGCTCTTGAGCAGTTCTTC
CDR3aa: CASSLALEQFF

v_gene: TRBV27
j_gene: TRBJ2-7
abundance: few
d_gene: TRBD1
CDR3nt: TGTGCCAGCAGTTTCTTTCCCCCCCAACGACAGGGCTACGAGCAGTACTTC
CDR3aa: CASSFFPPQRQGYEQYF

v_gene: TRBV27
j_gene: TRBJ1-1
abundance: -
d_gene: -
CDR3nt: TGTGCCAGCAGTCTGGGGTTTCTGAACACTGAAGCTTTCTTT
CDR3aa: CASSLGFLNTEAFF

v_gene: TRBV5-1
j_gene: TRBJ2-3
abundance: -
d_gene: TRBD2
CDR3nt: TGCGCCAGCAGCTTGGCGGGGGGGCGGAGCACAGATACGCAGTATTTT
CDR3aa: CASSLAGGRSTDTQYF

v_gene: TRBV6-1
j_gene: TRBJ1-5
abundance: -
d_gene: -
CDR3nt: TGTGCCAGCAGTGAAGGTCTTCAGCCCCAGCATTTT
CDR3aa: CASSEGLQPQHF

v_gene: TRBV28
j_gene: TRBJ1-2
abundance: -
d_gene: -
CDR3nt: TGTGCCAGCAGTCTTTACCGGGACCTAGCTAACTATGGCTACACCTTC
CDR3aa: CASSLYRDLANYGYTF

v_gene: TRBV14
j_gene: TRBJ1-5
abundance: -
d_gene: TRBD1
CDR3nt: TGTGCCAGCAGCCAACTGACAGGGGGGCCCCAGCATTTT
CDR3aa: CASSQLTGGPQHF

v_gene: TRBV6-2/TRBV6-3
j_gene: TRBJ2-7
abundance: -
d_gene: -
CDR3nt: TGTGCCAGCAGTTACGGGGCTGGCTACGAGCAGTACTTC
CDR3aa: CASSYGAGYEQYF

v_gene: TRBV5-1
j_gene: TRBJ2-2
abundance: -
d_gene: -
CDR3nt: TGCGCCAGCAGCTTGGAGGGGTACACCGGGGAGCTGTTTTTT
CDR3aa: CASSLEGYTGELFF

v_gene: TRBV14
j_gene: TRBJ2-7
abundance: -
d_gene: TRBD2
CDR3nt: TGTGCCAGCTCCACTAGCGGCTACGAGCAGTACTTC
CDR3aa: CASSTSGYEQYF

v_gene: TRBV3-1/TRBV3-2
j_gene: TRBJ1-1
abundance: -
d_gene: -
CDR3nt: TGTGCCAGGAATGTAAAGGGGCAGACGGACACTGAAGCTTTCTTT
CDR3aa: CARNVKGQTDTEAFF

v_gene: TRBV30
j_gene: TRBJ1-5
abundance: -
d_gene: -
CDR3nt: TGTGCCTGGAATACTGGGTCCCGCAGTCAGCCCCAGCATTTT
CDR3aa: CAWNTGSRSQPQHF

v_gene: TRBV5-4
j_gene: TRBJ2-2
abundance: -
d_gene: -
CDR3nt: TGTGCCAGCAGCTTGCACCGGGACAAGGGCGGGACCGGGGAGCTGTTTTTT
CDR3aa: CASSLHRDKGGTGELFF

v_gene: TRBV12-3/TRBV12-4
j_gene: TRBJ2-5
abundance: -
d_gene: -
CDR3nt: TGTGCCAGCAGTCTTATGGAGACCCAGTACTTC
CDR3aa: CASSLMETQYF

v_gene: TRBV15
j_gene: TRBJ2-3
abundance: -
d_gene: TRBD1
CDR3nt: TGTGCCACCAGCGACTCGACAGGGGGCTTCTCAGATACGCAGTATTTT
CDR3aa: CATSDSTGGFSDTQYF

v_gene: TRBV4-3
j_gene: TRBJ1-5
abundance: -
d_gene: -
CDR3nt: TGCGCCAGCAGCCAAGACGGTAATAGCAATCAGCCCCAGCATTTT
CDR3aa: CASSQDGNSNQPQHF

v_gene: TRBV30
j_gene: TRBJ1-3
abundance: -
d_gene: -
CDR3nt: TGTGCCTGGAATGCAGCCTCTGGAAACACCATATATTTT
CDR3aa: CAWNAASGNTIYF

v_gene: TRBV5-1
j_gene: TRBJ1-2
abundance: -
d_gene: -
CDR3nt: TGCGCCAGCAGCTTGTCTAGCGCAGGAAGGGATTTTTATGGCTACACCTTC
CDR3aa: CASSLSSAGRDFYGYTF

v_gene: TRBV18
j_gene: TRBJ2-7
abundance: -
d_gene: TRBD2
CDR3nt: TGTGCCAGCTCACCCGCCGAATGGACTAGGCTCGAGCAGTACTTC
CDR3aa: CASSPAEWTRLEQYF

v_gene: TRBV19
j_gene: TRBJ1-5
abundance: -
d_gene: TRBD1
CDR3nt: TGTGCCAGTAGTATATGGGCAGGGGGCGATCAGCCCCAGCATTTT
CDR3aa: CASSIWAGGDQPQHF

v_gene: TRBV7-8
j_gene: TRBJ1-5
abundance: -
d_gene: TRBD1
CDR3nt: TGTGCCAGCACCCCTAGCAGGGGGGAAAGCAATCAGCCCCAGCATTTT
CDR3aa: CASTPSRGESNQPQHF

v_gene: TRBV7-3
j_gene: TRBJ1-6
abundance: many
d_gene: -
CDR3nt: TGTGCCAGCAGCCTAGGGCCGGCTAATAATTCACCCCTCCACTTT
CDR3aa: CASSLGPANNSPLHF

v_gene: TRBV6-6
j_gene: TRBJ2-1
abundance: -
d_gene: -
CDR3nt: TGTGCCAGCAGTTCCGCCAGACCCACTTTCTTC
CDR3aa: CASSSARPTFF

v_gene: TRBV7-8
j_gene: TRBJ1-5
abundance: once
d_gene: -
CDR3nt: TGTGCCAGCAGCTTAGGAGCAGGGAATACTCAGCCCCAGCATTTT
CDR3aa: CASSLGAGNTQPQHF

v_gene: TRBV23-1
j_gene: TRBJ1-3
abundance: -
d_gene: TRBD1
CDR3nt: TGCGCCAGCAGACACCCCCTCCGTCAGCGACAGGGGAAAGAACACACCATATATTTT
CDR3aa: CASRHPLRQRQGKEHTIYF

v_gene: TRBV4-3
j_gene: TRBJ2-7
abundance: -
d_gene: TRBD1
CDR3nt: TGCGCCAGCAGCCAAGTGCGGGACAGGCCCTACGAGCAGTACTTC
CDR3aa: CASSQVRDRPYEQYF

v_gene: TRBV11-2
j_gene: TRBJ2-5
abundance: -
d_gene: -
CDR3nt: TGTGCCAGCAGCTTAGAACTGGCAGCGTTTCCGGAGGAGACCCAGTACTTC
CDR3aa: CASSLELAAFPEETQYF

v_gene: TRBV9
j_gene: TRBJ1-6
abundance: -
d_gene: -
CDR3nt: TGTGCCAGCAGCGGTGTCAGCTCCTATAATTCACCCCTCCACTTT
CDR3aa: CASSGVSSYNSPLHF